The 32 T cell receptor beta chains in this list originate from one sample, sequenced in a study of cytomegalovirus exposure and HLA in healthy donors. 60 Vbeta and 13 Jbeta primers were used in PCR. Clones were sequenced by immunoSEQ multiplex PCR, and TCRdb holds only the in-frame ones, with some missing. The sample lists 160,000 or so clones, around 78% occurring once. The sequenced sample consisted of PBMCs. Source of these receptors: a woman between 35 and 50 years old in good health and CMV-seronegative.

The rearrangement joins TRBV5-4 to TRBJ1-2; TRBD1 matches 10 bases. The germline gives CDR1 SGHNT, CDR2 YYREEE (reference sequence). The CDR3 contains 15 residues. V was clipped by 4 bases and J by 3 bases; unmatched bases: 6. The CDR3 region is CASSQGQGEYYGYTF. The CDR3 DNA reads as TGTGCCAGCAGCCAAGGACAGGGGGAATACTATGGCTACACCTTC. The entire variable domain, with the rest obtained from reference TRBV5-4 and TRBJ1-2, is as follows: ETGVTQSPTHLIKTRGQQVTLRCSSQSGHNTVSWYQQALGQGPQFIFQYYREEENGRGNFPPRFSGLQFPNYSSELNVNALELDDSALYLCASSQGQGEYYGYTFGSGTRLTVV.

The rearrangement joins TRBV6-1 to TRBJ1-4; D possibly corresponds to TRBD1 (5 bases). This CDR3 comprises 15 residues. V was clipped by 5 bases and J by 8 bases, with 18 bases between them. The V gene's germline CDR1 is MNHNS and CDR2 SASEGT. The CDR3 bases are TGTGCCAGCAGTCTTAACCCATGGGGGGACGAAAAACTGTTTTTT. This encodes CASSLNPWGDEKLFF.

As DNA, the CDR3 is TGTGCCAGCCGGGACAGACTCTATGGCTACACCTTC. It translates to CASRDRLYGYTF. The chain recombines TRBV6-1 with TRBJ1-2; 7 bases match TRBD1. Germline trimming cut 8 bases from V and 4 bases from J; bases unmatched to any gene: 4. CDR3 length equals 12 residues. Per the germline V gene, CDR1 is MNHNS and CDR2 is SASEGT.

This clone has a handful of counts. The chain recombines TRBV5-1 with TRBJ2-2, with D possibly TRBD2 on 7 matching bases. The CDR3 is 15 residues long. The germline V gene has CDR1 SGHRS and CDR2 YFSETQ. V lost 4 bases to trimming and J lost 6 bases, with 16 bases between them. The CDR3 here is CASSLSVGGPGELFF. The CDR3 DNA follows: TGCGCCAGCAGCCTCTCGGTGGGGGGGCCCGGGGAGCTGTTTTTT. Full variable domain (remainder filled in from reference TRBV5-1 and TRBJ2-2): KAGVTQTPRYLIKTRGQQVTLSCSPISGHRSVSWYQQTPGQGLQFLFEYFSETQRNKGNFPGRFSGRQFSNSRSEMNVSTLELGDSALYLCASSLSVGGPGELFFGEGSRLTVL.

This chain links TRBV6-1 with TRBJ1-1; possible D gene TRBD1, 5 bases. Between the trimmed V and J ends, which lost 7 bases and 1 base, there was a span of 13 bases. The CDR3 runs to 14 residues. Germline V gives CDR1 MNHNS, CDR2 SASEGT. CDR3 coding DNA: TGTGCCAGCACCCTGATGACAGCGAACACTGAAGCTTTCTTT. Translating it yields CASTLMTANTEAFF.

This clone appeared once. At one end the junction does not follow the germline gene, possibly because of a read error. CDR3 sequence reads: CSSSLSGREAFF. In nucleotides, the CDR3 is TGTTCCAGCAGCTTATCAGGTCGTGAAGCTTTCTTT. The chain links TRBV7-9 to TRBJ1-1; the D is unclear. The CDR3 runs to 12 residues. Germline loops: CDR1 SEHNR, CDR2 FQNEAQ (reference sequence).

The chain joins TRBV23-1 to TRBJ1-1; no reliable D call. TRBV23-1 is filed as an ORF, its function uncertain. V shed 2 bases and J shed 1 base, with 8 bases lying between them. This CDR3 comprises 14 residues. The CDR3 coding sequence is TGCGCCAGCAGTCAAACTACACCGAACACTGAAGCTTTCTTT. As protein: CASSQTTPNTEAFF.

The CDR3 reads CAISGPSGNKYNEQFF. The CDR3 coding sequence is TGTGCCATCAGTGGGCCTAGCGGGAACAAATACAATGAGCAGTTCTTC. The V gene is TRBV10-3, the J gene TRBJ2-1; 9 bases map to TRBD2. The CDR3 totals 16 residues. Germline lookup yields CDR1 ENHRY and CDR2 SYGVKD. V was pared by 4 bases and J by 4 bases, with 8 bases of the junction left unmatched.

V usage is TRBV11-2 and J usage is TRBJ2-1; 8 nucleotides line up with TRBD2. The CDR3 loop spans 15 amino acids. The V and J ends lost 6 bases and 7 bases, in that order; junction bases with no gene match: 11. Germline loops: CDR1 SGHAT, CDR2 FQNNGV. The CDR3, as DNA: TGTGCCAGCAGGTTCTACGGGGGGGTCGGGAATGAGCAGTTCTTC. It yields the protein CASRFYGGVGNEQFF.

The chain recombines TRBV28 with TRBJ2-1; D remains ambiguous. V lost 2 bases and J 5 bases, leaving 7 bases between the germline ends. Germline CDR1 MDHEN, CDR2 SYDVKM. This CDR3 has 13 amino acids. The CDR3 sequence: CASSLEAHNEQFF. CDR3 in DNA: TGTGCCAGCAGTTTAGAGGCCCACAATGAGCAGTTCTTC.

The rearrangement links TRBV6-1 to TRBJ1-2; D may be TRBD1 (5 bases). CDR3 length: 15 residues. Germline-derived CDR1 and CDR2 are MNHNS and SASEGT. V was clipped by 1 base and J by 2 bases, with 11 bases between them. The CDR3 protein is CASSEGLAGNYGYTF. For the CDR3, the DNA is TGTGCCAGCAGTGAAGGCCTGGCAGGGAACTATGGCTACACCTTC.

In nucleotides, the CDR3 is TGTGCCAGCAGCTCCTTCCTCGTTCGGACAGGGGGCGGCTATGGCTACACCTTC. It encodes CASSSFLVRTGGGYGYTF. V is TRBV11-2 and J is TRBJ1-2, with 11 bases fitting TRBD1. V shed 4 bases and J 4 bases; nucleotides not matched to a gene: 14. The germline V gene encodes CDR1 SGHAT and CDR2 FQNNGV. The CDR3 has 18 residues.

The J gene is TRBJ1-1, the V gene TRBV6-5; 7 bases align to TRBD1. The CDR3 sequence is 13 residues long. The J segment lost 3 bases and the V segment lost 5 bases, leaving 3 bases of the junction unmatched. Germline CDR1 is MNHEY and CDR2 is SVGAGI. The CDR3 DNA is TGTGCCAGCAGTAGTGGGACAGACACTGAAGCTTTCTTT. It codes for CASSSGTDTEAFF.

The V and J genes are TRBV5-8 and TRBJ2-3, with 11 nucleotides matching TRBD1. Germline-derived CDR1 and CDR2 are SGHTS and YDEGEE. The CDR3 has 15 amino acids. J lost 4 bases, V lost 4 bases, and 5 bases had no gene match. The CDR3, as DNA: TGTGCCAGCAGCCTTCCGGGACAGGGGGCAGATACGCAGTATTTT. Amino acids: CASSLPGQGADTQYF. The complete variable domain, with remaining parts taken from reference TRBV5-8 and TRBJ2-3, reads EAGVTQSPTHLIKTRGQQATLRCSPISGHTSVYWYQQALGLGLQFLLWYDEGEERNRGNFPPRFSGRQFPNYSSELNVNALELEDSALYLCASSLPGQGADTQYFGPGTRLTVL.

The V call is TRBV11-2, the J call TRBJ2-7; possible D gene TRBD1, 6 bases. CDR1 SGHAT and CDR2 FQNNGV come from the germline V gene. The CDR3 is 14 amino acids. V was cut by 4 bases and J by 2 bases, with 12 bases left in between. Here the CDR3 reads CASSSLDSPYEQYF. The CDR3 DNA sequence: TGTGCCAGCAGCTCCCTGGACAGTCCCTACGAGCAGTACTTC.

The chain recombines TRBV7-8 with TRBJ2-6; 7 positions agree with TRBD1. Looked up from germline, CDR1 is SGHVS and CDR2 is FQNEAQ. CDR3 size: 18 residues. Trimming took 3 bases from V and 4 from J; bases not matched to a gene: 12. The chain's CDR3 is CASSLGNRGVTGANVLTF. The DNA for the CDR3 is TGTGCCAGCAGCTTGGGCAACAGGGGAGTAACGGGGGCCAACGTCCTGACTTTC.

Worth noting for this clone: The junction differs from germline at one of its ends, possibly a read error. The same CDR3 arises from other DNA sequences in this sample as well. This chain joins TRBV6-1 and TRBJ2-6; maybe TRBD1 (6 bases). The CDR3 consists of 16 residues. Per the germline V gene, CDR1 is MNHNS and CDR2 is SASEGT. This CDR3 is CASSVTGPSGANVLTF. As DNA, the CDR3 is TGTGCCAGCAGTGTAACAGGGCCATCTGGGGCCAACGTCCTGACCTTC.

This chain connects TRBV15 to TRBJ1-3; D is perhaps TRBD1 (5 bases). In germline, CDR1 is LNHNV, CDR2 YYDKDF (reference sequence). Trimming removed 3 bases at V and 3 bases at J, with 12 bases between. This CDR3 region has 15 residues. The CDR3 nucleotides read TGTGCCACCAGCAGCGAGTTGACAGTTGGAAACACCATATATTTT. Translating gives CATSSELTVGNTIYF.

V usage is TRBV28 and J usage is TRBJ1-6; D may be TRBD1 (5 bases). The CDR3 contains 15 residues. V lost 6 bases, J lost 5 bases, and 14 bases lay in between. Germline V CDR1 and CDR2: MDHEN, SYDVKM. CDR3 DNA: TGTGCCAGCAGACTCACGGGACTCCATAATTCACCCCTCCACTTT. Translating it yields CASRLTGLHNSPLHF.

CDR3 residues: CASSFARGYEQYF. CDR3 in DNA: TGTGCCAGCAGTTTCGCCAGGGGATACGAGCAGTACTTC. The chain has TRBV27 and TRBJ2-7; D may be TRBD1 (6 bases). CDR1 and CDR2 from the germline V gene are MNHEY and SMNVEV (reference sequence). Deletions cut 3 bases from V and 4 bases from J, with 10 bases between. CDR3 size: 13 residues.

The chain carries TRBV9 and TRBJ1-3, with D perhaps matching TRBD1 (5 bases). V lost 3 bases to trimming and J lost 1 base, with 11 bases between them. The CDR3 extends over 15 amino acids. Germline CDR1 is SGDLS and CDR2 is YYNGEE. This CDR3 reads CASSATGESGNTIYF. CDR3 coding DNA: TGTGCCAGCAGCGCAACAGGAGAATCTGGAAACACCATATATTTT.

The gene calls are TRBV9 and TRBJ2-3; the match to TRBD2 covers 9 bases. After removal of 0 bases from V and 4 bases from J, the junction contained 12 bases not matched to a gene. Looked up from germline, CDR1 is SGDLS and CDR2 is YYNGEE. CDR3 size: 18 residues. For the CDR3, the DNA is TGTGCCAGCAGCGTAGCTGGCGGGGGGGCCGGATTAGCAGATACGCAGTATTTT. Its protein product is CASSVAGGGAGLADTQYF.

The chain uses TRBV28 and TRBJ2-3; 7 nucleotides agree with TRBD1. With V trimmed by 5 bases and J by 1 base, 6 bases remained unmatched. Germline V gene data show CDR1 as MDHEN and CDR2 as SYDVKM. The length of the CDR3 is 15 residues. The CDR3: CASSPPGTGTDTQYF. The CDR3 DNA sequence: TGTGCCAGCAGTCCACCCGGGACAGGCACAGATACGCAGTATTTT.

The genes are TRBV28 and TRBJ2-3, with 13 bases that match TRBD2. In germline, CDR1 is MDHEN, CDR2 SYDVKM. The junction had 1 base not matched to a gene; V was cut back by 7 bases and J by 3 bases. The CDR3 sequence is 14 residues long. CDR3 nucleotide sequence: TGTGCCAGCAAACTAGCGGGGGGGACAGATACGCAGTATTTT. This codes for CASKLAGGTDTQYF.

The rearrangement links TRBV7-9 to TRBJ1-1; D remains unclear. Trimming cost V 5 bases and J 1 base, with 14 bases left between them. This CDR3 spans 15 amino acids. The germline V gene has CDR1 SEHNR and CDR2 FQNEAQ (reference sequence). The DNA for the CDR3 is TGTGCCAGCAGCGCATCCCCCCACAGGAACACTGAAGCTTTCTTT. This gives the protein CASSASPHRNTEAFF.

CDR3 coding DNA: TGTGCCAGCAGCTCATACCCGGGACAGGGGACGGGGAACACTGAAGCTTTCTTT. It yields the protein CASSSYPGQGTGNTEAFF. The chain couples TRBV7-6 to TRBJ1-1; 10 nucleotides align to TRBD1. V trimming: 4 bases; J trimming: 1 base; junction bases outside the gene matches: 12. In germline, CDR1 is SGHVS, CDR2 FNYEAQ. This CDR3 is 18 amino acids long. Complete variable domain (other parts from reference TRBV7-6 and TRBJ1-1): GAGVSQSPRYKVTKRGQDVALRCDPISGHVSLYWYRQALGQGPEFLTYFNYEAQQDKSGLPNDRFSAERPEGSISTLTIQRTEQRDSAMYRCASSSYPGQGTGNTEAFFGQGTRLTVV.

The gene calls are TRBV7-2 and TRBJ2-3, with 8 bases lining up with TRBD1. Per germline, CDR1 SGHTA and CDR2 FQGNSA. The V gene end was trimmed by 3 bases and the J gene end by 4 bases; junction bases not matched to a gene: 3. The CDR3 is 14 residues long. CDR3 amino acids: CASSFRQGSDTQYF. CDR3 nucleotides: TGTGCCAGCAGCTTCCGACAGGGGTCAGATACGCAGTATTTT.

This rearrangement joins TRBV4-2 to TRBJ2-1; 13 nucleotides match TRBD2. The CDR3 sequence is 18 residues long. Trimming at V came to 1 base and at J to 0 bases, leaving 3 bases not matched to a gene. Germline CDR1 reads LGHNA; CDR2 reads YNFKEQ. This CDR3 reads CASSQGTSGSSSYNEQFF. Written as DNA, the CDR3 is TGTGCCAGCAGCCAAGGGACTAGCGGGAGTAGCTCCTACAATGAGCAGTTCTTC.

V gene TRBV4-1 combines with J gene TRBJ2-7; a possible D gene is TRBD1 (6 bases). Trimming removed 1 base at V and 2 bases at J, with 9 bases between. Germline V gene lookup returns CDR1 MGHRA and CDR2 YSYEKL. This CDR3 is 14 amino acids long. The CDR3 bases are TGCGCCAGCAGCCAAGTACAGGGACCCTACGAGCAGTACTTC. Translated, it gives CASSQVQGPYEQYF.

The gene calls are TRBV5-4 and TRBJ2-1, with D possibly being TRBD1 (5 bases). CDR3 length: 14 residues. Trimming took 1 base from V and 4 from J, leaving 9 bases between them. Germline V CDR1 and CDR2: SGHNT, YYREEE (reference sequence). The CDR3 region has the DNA TGTGCCAGCAGCTTGACCGACAGTTACAATGAGCAGTTCTTC. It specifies CASSLTDSYNEQFF.

The CDR3 sequence: CASPDNEPYSNQPQHF. Here the CDR3 DNA reads TGTGCCAGCCCTGACAACGAACCGTATAGCAATCAGCCCCAGCATTTT. The chain combines TRBV2 with TRBJ1-5; D is uncertain. The CDR3 consists of 16 residues. Deletions cut 8 bases from V and 0 bases from J, with 17 bases between. Germline-derived CDR1 and CDR2 are SNHLY and FYNNEI.

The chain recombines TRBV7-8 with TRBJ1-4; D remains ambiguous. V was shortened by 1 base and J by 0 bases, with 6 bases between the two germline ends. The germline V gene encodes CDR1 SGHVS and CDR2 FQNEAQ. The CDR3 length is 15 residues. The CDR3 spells CASSLGLATNEKLFF. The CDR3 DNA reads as TGTGCCAGCAGCTTAGGGCTTGCAACTAATGAAAAACTGTTTTTT.